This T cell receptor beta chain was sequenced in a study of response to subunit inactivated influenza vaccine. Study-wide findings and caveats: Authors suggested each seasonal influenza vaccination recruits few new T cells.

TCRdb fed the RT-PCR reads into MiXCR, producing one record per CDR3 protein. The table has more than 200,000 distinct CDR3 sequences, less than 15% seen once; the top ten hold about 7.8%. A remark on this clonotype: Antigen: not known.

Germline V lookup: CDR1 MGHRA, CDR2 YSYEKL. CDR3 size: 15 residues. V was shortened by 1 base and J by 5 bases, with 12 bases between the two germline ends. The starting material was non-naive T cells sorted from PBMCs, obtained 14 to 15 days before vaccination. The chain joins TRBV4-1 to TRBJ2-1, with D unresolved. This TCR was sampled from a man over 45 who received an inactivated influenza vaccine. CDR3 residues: CASSQVQNRDNEQFF. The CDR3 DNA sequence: TGCGCCAGCAGCCAAGTACAGAACAGAGACAATGAGCAGTTCTTC.